This T cell receptor (beta chain) was captured by sequencing in a study of vaccination effects on CD4 cells after COVID-19. Study details: All participants had two doses of either the BNT162b2 or mRNA-1273 vaccine.

Germline V gene data show CDR1 as MDHEN and CDR2 as SYDVKM. This CDR3 has 14 residues. The V end lost 6 bases, the J end lost 5 bases, and 13 bases lay between the germline ends. With approximately ten days of culture completed, CD4+ T cells were isolated. According to the study, vaccine recipients showed no prior SARS-CoV-2 infection and negative nucleocapsid antibodies. This clone turned up a few times. Antigen unknown. Study results and caveats: In healthy vaccinees, only 1 of 255 vaccine-induced clones cross-reacted with common cold coronaviruses. Infection-derived and vaccine-derived clones contracted markedly late after vaccination.

Data came from immunoSEQ multiplex PCR; TCRdb stores just in-frame clones and leaves some out. The sample has tens of thousands of clones, around 77% seen once. This material consisted of CD4+ T cells from PBMCs cultured without peptide, taken before COVID-19 vaccination. The chain combines TRBV28 with TRBJ1-4, with a tentative D call TRBD1 (6 bases). The clonotype originates from a human donor who received a COVID-19 vaccine. CDR3 residues: CASSPQGMNEKLFF. CDR3 DNA sequence: TGTGCCAGCAGCCCACAGGGAATGAATGAAAAACTGTTTTTT.